The rows below give T cell receptor beta chains drawn from one sample of a study of T-cell reconstitution after alpha-beta-depleted transplantation in children. Each CDR3 protein gets one entry after TCRdb re-called the PCR reads with MiXCR. The sample shows more than 250,000 distinct CDR3 sequences, over 8% of them seen only once. The source material was PBMCs from the stem cell graft donor, sampled from the stem cell graft. These receptors were taken from a human donor who donated a stem cell graft to a child with SCID. Each CDR3 is given with its conserved first and last residue. D genes are given only for firm matches. The size field is filled for only some rows; it gives once, few, many or a size class.

d_call	j_call	clone_size	v_call	cdr3_nt	cdr3_aa
.	TRBJ2-2	few	TRBV5-4	TGTGCCAGCACACCGGGGTCCGGGGAGCTGTTTTTT	CASTPGSGELFF
.	TRBJ1-2	many	TRBV5-4	TGTGCCAGCAGCTTGGAGGGAGGGGCCAACTATGGCTACACCTTC	CASSLEGGANYGYTF
.	TRBJ1-2	few	TRBV9	TGTGCCAGCAGCGTAGAAGGGCGGGGAGGCTATGGCTACACCTTC	CASSVEGRGGYGYTF
TRBD1	TRBJ2-7	.	TRBV5-1	TGCGCCAGCAGCTTAGGGACAGGGCTAGAGCAGTACTTC	CASSLGTGLEQYF
.	TRBJ2-7	.	TRBV18	TGTGCCAGCTCACCACCGGCAGGTGCTTCCTACGAGCAGTACTTC	CASSPPAGASYEQYF
.	TRBJ1-2	.	TRBV12-3/TRBV12-4	TGTGCCAGCAGTTCCAGTGCCGGGAAGGGCTACACCTTC	CASSSSAGKGYTF
TRBD2	TRBJ2-1	.	TRBV29-1	TGCAGCGTTGTAGAAGCGGGGGCCTCCTACAATGAGCAGTTCTTC	CSVVEAGASYNEQFF
.	TRBJ2-7	.	TRBV7-9	TGTGCCAGCAGCTTGCAGGGCCCTCCCTACGAGCAGTACTTC	CASSLQGPPYEQYF
.	TRBJ1-5	.	TRBV20-1	TGCAGTGCTAGAGATCGGGGGCAGCCCCAGCATTTT	CSARDRGQPQHF
.	TRBJ2-3	few	TRBV19	TGTGCCAGTAGTATCATCCCAGACACAGATACGCAGTATTTT	CASSIIPDTDTQYF
TRBD2	TRBJ2-3	many	TRBV11-2	TGTGCCAGCAGCTTAGAATGGGTTAGCGGGGGGGCAACAGATACGCAGTATTTT	CASSLEWVSGGATDTQYF
.	TRBJ1-1	many	TRBV7-8	TGTGCCAGCAGCTTGGTGGGGATAAGGACTGAAGCTTTCTTT	CASSLVGIRTEAFF
TRBD1	TRBJ1-6	.	TRBV11-2	TGTGCCAGCAGCCTTACGGACAGGGGAGACAATTCACCCCTCCACTTT	CASSLTDRGDNSPLHF
.	TRBJ1-2	.	TRBV29-1	TGCAGCGTTGAAGACAGGGCAGATGGCTACACCTTC	CSVEDRADGYTF
.	TRBJ2-5	.	TRBV11-3	TGTGCCAGCAGCTTGACAGAACAAGAGACCCAGTACTTC	CASSLTEQETQYF
.	TRBJ1-4	few	TRBV6-1	TGTGCCAGCAGTGAACGGGGGATTGAAAAACTGTTTTTT	CASSERGIEKLFF
TRBD1	TRBJ2-7	.	TRBV20-1	TGCAGTACCCCTCACCGACAGGGCCTAGAGCAGTACTTC	CSTPHRQGLEQYF
TRBD2	TRBJ2-3	.	TRBV4-1	TGCGCCAGCAGCCAAGTAGAACTAGCGGGGGGTGTATCGACAGATACGCAGTATTTT	CASSQVELAGGVSTDTQYF
.	TRBJ1-5	few	TRBV6-6	TGTGCCAGCAGTTACCAGGGCAATCAGCCCCAGCATTTT	CASSYQGNQPQHF
TRBD1	TRBJ1-2	few	TRBV19	TGTGCCAGCAAGGACAGGGAAGGGTTCGGCTACACCTTC	CASKDREGFGYTF
.	TRBJ2-3	few	TRBV10-1	TGCGCCAGCAGTGAAGACAGCACAGATACGCAGTATTTT	CASSEDSTDTQYF
.	TRBJ2-5	many	TRBV6-5	TGTGCCAGCAGTTACTCGAAGACAGTTGAGACCCAGTACTTC	CASSYSKTVETQYF
TRBD1	TRBJ1-1	few	TRBV2	TGTGCCAGCAGGGGCAGGGGGTTCGACACTGAAGCTTTCTTT	CASRGRGFDTEAFF
.	TRBJ1-6	many	TRBV7-6	TGTGCCAGCAGCTTCGAGGGGCTTAATTCACCCCTCCACTTT	CASSFEGLNSPLHF
TRBD2	TRBJ2-4	.	TRBV3-1	TGTGCCAGCAGCCAACTAGCGGGGGGGCCGCGAATTCAGTACTTC	CASSQLAGGPRIQYF
TRBD1	TRBJ2-1	.	TRBV7-6	TGTGCCAGCAGCTTAGTTGAGCCGACAGGGTTCAATGAGCAGTTCTTC	CASSLVEPTGFNEQFF
.	TRBJ2-7	.	TRBV10-2	TGCGCCAGCAGGGAGAACGAGCAGTACTTC	CASRENEQYF
.	TRBJ1-1	.	TRBV12-3/TRBV12-4	TGTGCCTGCCAAGTTGGCACTGAAGCTTTCTTT	CACQVGTEAFF
TRBD1	TRBJ2-6	.	TRBV18	TGTGCCAGCTCACCACGTCCTGGGACAGGGGCAGCTGGGGCCAACGTCCTGACTTTC	CASSPRPGTGAAGANVLTF
.	TRBJ1-2	.	TRBV5-5	TGTGCCAGCAGCTTGGGAGTCGGCTACACCTTC	CASSLGVGYTF
.	TRBJ2-5	few	TRBV10-3	TGTGCCATCAGTGATCCGGCGTACCAAGAGACCCAGTACTTC	CAISDPAYQETQYF
.	TRBJ2-1	.	TRBV20-1	TGCAGTGCTAGCCGGGGGTTCGACAATGAGCAGTTCTTC	CSASRGFDNEQFF